The 2 T cell receptor beta chains below come from one sample, sequenced in a study of blood T cells in healthy people across ages. Sample-barcoded 5' priming and a J-beta primer mix drove a second PCR of about 7 to 12 cycles. MiXCR, applied by TCRdb to the 5' RACE reads, yields one record per CDR3 protein. The profile covers 1.5 million to 2 million distinct CDR3 sequences, with about 50% appearing a single time and around 2.1% taken by the ten largest. The specimen was blood. The receptor set was obtained from a woman aged 35 to 49 in good health.

This clonotype was observed a single time. The chain couples TRBV28 to TRBJ1-1; 8 positions match TRBD1. The CDR3 extends over 15 amino acids. In germline, CDR1 is MDHEN, CDR2 SYDVKM. J lost 5 bases, V lost 4 bases, and 9 bases had no gene match. The CDR3 nucleotides read TGTGCCAGCAGTTCCGTAACACGGACAGGGACTGAAGCTTTCTTT. Translating gives CASSSVTRTGTEAFF.

In its sample, this clonotype was seen many times. J is TRBJ2-7 and V is TRBV15, with no clear D. Looked up from germline, CDR1 is LNHNV and CDR2 is YYDKDF (reference sequence). CDR3 length equals 12 residues. Deletions cut 0 bases from V and 7 bases from J, with 7 bases between. The CDR3 sequence: CATSRDRREQYF. The DNA of the CDR3 is TGTGCCACCAGCAGAGATCGTAGGGAGCAGTACTTC.